A selection of T cell receptor beta chains follows, all from one sample in a study of blood T cell repertoires in COVID-19. Profiling relied on immunoSEQ multiplex PCR, and the TCRdb table lists in-frame clones only, not all of them. The sample has around 40,000 clones, 90% to 95% seen once. The sequenced sample was peripheral blood. The receptors originated from a woman aged 30 to 39 in a cohort sampled during active COVID-19. The CDR3 runs from the conserved cysteine through the conserved F or W.

j_call: TRBJ1-2
v_call: TRBV6-5
cdr3_aa: CASSGQGAPGYTF

j_call: TRBJ1-2
v_call: TRBV5-4
cdr3_aa: CASSFLNSGVGGYTF

j_call: TRBJ1-5
v_call: TRBV6-6
cdr3_aa: CASSYNPSHQPQHF

j_call: TRBJ2-4
v_call: TRBV7-9
cdr3_aa: CASSLKLATNIQYF

j_call: TRBJ2-2
v_call: TRBV6-2/TRBV6-3
cdr3_aa: CASSRGLYTGELFF

j_call: TRBJ2-1
v_call: TRBV5-6
cdr3_aa: CASSLTRRGRSEQFF

j_call: TRBJ2-1
v_call: TRBV6-1
cdr3_aa: CASSEARGLAGQSSYNEQFF

j_call: TRBJ1-2
v_call: TRBV3-1/TRBV3-2
cdr3_aa: CASSPAAAQALYGYTF

j_call: TRBJ2-7
v_call: TRBV12-1
cdr3_aa: CASSFRTLYEQYF

j_call: TRBJ1-2
v_call: TRBV11-3
cdr3_aa: CASSPEGRGANYGYTF

j_call: TRBJ2-1
v_call: TRBV7-3
cdr3_aa: CASSPTVASSYNEQFF

j_call: TRBJ1-5
v_call: TRBV7-9
cdr3_aa: CASSFQGSNQPQHF

j_call: TRBJ2-7
v_call: TRBV5-1
cdr3_aa: CASSFGTSGSYEQYF

j_call: TRBJ2-1
v_call: TRBV20-1
cdr3_aa: CSASQLRWEIGYNEQFF

j_call: TRBJ2-7
v_call: TRBV7-9
cdr3_aa: CASSPWRAGGVKEQYF

j_call: TRBJ2-7
v_call: TRBV13
cdr3_aa: CASSRGLAGVSYEQYF

j_call: TRBJ2-1
v_call: TRBV7-3
cdr3_aa: CASSLSTLNDEQFF

j_call: TRBJ1-4
v_call: TRBV27
cdr3_aa: CASSLSNGGINEKLFF

j_call: TRBJ2-2
v_call: TRBV11-2
cdr3_aa: CASSPSYGELFF

j_call: TRBJ2-7
v_call: TRBV7-9
cdr3_aa: CASSLRQVHYEQYF

j_call: TRBJ1-5
v_call: TRBV7-9
cdr3_aa: CASSLGTGGNQPQHF

j_call: TRBJ1-6
v_call: TRBV11-3
cdr3_aa: CASSLGQTDSPLHF

j_call: TRBJ1-1
v_call: TRBV5-1
cdr3_aa: CASGATGALRGEAFF

j_call: TRBJ2-2
v_call: TRBV5-1
cdr3_aa: CASSLGGRAYTGELFF

j_call: TRBJ1-1
v_call: TRBV6-5
cdr3_aa: CASRDRGRGKTEAFF

j_call: TRBJ2-7
v_call: TRBV24-1
cdr3_aa: CATSDPTGTSEQYF

j_call: TRBJ1-1
v_call: TRBV30
cdr3_aa: CAWTGFNTEAFF

j_call: TRBJ2-3
v_call: TRBV21-1
cdr3_aa: CASNGFQFTDTQYF

j_call: TRBJ2-3
v_call: TRBV12-1
cdr3_aa: CASSWTSGDQSSTDTQYF

j_call: TRBJ1-2
v_call: TRBV6-5
cdr3_aa: CASSYSPSANYGYTF

j_call: TRBJ2-7
v_call: TRBV6-5
cdr3_aa: CASSYMGDEQYF

j_call: TRBJ2-7
v_call: TRBV24-1
cdr3_aa: CATESGDYEQYF

j_call: TRBJ1-1
v_call: TRBV5-4
cdr3_aa: CASSLGAGVEAFF

j_call: TRBJ2-3
v_call: TRBV25-1
cdr3_aa: CASSVILDTQYF

j_call: TRBJ2-7
v_call: TRBV15
cdr3_aa: CATSRGFGGGSSYEQYF

j_call: TRBJ2-7
v_call: TRBV28
cdr3_aa: CASRKLAGGTLRSNLGEQYF

j_call: TRBJ2-7
v_call: TRBV27
cdr3_aa: CASSLTLGTGGLEQYF

j_call: TRBJ2-1
v_call: TRBV6-1
cdr3_aa: CASSEASFPGNEQFF

j_call: TRBJ1-2
v_call: TRBV5-5
cdr3_aa: CASSLVTANYGYTF

j_call: TRBJ2-7
v_call: TRBV7-6
cdr3_aa: CASSPEGEGGYEQYF

j_call: TRBJ2-3
v_call: TRBV6-5
cdr3_aa: CASKEGDPTDTQYF

j_call: TRBJ2-1
v_call: TRBV5-1
cdr3_aa: CASSWGSGRSNEQFF

j_call: TRBJ2-7
v_call: TRBV6-5
cdr3_aa: CASSKGTGGAYEQYF

j_call: TRBJ2-1
v_call: TRBV30
cdr3_aa: CAYRKQAYNEQFF

j_call: TRBJ2-7
v_call: TRBV9
cdr3_aa: CASSVGSGSSYEQYF

j_call: TRBJ2-7
v_call: TRBV7-9
cdr3_aa: CASSREQGGAYEQYF

j_call: TRBJ1-1
v_call: TRBV7-9
cdr3_aa: CASSPRGGENTEAFF

j_call: TRBJ2-3
v_call: TRBV30
cdr3_aa: CAWSVRTPDTQYF

j_call: TRBJ1-2
v_call: TRBV3-1/TRBV3-2
cdr3_aa: CASSPLGNRQGAVGYTF

j_call: TRBJ2-7
v_call: TRBV28
cdr3_aa: CASSLTGGGDEQYF

j_call: TRBJ2-5
v_call: TRBV27
cdr3_aa: CASSLTGWTTQETQYF

j_call: TRBJ1-6
v_call: TRBV14
cdr3_aa: CASSPTGQGPYNSPLHF

j_call: TRBJ1-1
v_call: TRBV19
cdr3_aa: CASSHPNRGTEAFF

j_call: TRBJ2-3
v_call: TRBV9
cdr3_aa: CASSVVGDGTFTDTQYF

j_call: TRBJ1-1
v_call: TRBV18
cdr3_aa: CASSSQGDTEAFF

j_call: TRBJ2-7
v_call: TRBV7-2
cdr3_aa: CASSLDRFEQYF

j_call: TRBJ2-1
v_call: TRBV10-3
cdr3_aa: CAISYSGSGVYNEQFF

j_call: TRBJ2-1
v_call: TRBV19
cdr3_aa: CASSIFSLWTSGNYNEQFF

j_call: TRBJ1-1
v_call: TRBV6-5
cdr3_aa: CASSYSRSAANTEAFF

j_call: TRBJ2-5
v_call: TRBV7-3
cdr3_aa: CASSSGTGRETQYF